This T cell receptor (beta chain) was observed in a study of early T cells in non-severe SARS-CoV-2 infection. About the study: The chains were unpaired, and the sequenced material was bulk RNA from unsorted whole blood.

TCRdb re-called the 5' RACE reads with MiXCR, one entry per CDR3 protein. There are about 50,000 distinct CDR3 sequences in the sample; about 11% occur only once, and 13% lies in the top ten. Germline values: CDR1 DFQATT, CDR2 SNEGSKA (reference sequence). The CDR3 has 16 residues. V lost 5 bases and J lost 3, with 20 bases in between. The sequencing input was whole blood. This receptor was taken from an adult who was a healthcare worker with PCR-confirmed SARS-CoV-2 infection or an uninfected control (not recorded which). V and J are TRBV20-1 and TRBJ1-5, with D possibly TRBD1 on 5 matching bases. The CDR3 region has the DNA TGCAGTGCTGTACGAGGGGTGGGGCTGCCCAATCAGCCCCAGCATTTT. Translating gives CSAVRGVGLPNQPQHF.